This T cell receptor (beta chain) was retrieved from a study of cytomegalovirus exposure and HLA in healthy donors. Overall study findings and caveats: Donors were assumed by presence/absence analyses to have roughly uniform sequencing depth.

In regard to this clone: The antigen remains undetermined.

Germline V gene sequence: CDR1 MNHEY, CDR2 SMNVEV (reference sequence). The CDR3 runs 18 residues. The J segment lost 0 bases and the V segment lost 5 bases, leaving 15 bases of the junction unmatched. PCR used 60 Vbeta primers and 13 Jbeta primers. Generated by immunoSEQ multiplex PCR, the TCRdb table keeps only in-frame clones and is missing some. The data show around 170,000 clones, over 75% seen once. V and J are TRBV27 and TRBJ1-1; 7 nucleotides match TRBD1. Material: PBMCs. This TCR came from a man aged 40-55 years in good health and CMV-seropositive. The CDR3 DNA reads TGTGCCAGCAGTCGTGGCGGGGTAGAGGGGGCGGTGAACACTGAAGCTTTCTTT. This translates into CASSRGGVEGAVNTEAFF.